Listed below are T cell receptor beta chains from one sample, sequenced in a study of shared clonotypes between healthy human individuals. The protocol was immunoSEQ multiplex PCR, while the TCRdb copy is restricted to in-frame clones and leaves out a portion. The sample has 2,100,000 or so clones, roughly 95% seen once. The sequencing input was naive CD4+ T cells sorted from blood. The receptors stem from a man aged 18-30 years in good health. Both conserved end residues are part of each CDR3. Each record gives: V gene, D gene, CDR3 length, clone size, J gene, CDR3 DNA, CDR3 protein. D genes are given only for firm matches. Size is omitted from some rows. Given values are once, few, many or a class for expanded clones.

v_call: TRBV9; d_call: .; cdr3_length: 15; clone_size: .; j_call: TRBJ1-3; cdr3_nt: TGTGCCAGCAGCGTAGACTTTGGACCTGGAAACACCATATATTTT; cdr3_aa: CASSVDFGPGNTIYF
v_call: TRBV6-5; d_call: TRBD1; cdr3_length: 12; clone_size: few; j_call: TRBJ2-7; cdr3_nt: TGTGCCAGCAGGTCCACAGGGGCCGAGCAGTACTTC; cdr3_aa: CASRSTGAEQYF
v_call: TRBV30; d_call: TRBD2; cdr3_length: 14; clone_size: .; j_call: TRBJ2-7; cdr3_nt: TGTGCCTGGAGTGTACGGACTAGCGGACCTCCCCAGTACTTC; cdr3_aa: CAWSVRTSGPPQYF
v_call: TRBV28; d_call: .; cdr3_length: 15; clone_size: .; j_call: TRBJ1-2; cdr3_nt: TGTGCCAGCAGTTTATTGGCAGGGGTAGGCTATGGCTACACCTTC; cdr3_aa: CASSLLAGVGYGYTF
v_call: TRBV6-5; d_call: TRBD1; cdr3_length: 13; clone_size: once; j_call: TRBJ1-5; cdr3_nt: TGTGCCAGCAGCCCACTTCCGGGACAGATAGAGCATTTT; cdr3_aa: CASSPLPGQIEHF
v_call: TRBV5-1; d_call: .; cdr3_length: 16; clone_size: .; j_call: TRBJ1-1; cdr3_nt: TGCGCCAGCAGCTTGGTCCCGGCCGCATTGAACACTGAAGCTTTCTTT; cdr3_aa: CASSLVPAALNTEAFF
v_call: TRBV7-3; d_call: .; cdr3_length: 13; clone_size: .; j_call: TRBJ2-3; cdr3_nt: TGTGCCAGCAGCCTAGGCACGACAGATACGCAGTATTTT; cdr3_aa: CASSLGTTDTQYF
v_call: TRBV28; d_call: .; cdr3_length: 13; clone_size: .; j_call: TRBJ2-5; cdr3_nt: TGTGCCAGCAGTGAGGCGGGGCGGGAGACCCAGTACTTC; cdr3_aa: CASSEAGRETQYF
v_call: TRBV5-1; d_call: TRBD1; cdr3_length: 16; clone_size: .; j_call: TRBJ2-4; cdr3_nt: TGCGCCAGCAGCCGCATTTCCGGGACAGGGGGCGGCATTCAGTACTTC; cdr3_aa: CASSRISGTGGGIQYF
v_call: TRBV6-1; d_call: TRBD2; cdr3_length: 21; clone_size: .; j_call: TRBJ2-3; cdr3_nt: TGTGCCAGCAGTGAATTCGAGGAGCTAGCGGGAGGGTTGGGGGGAGGAGATACGCAGTATTTT; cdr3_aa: CASSEFEELAGGLGGGDTQYF
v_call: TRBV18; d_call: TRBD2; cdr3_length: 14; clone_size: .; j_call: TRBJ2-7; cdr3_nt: TGTGCCAGCTCATCGCAAGGGACTAGCGACGAGCAGTACTTC; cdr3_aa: CASSSQGTSDEQYF
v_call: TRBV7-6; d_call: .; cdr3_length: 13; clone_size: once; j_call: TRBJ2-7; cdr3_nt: TGTGCCAGCAGCTTAGGGGAAGGCTACGAGCAGTACTTC; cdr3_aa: CASSLGEGYEQYF
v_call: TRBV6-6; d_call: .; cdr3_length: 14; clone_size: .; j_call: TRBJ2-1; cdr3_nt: TGTGCCAGCTCCTTACAGATGACATTCAATGAGCAGTTCTTC; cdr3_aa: CASSLQMTFNEQFF
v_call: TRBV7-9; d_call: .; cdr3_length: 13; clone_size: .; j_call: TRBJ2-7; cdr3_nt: TGTGCCCTGGGCAGGGAAATCTCCTACGAGCAGTACTTC; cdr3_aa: CALGREISYEQYF
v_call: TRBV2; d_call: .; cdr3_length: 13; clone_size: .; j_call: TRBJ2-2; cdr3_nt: TGTGCCAGCCGTCTAGTGATTTCCGGGGAGCTGTTTTTT; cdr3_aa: CASRLVISGELFF
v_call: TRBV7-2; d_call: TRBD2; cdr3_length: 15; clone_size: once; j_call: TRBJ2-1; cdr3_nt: TGTGCCAGCAGCCGCGTCAGCGGGAGCTCCAATGAGCAGTTCTTC; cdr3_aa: CASSRVSGSSNEQFF
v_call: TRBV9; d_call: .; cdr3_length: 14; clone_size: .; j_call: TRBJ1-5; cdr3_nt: TGTGCCAGCAGCGCATACAGTAGCAATCAGCCCCAGCATTTT; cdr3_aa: CASSAYSSNQPQHF
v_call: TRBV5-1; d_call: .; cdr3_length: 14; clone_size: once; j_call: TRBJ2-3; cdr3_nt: TGCGCCAGCAGCGCCGGGGGGCTCTTGGATACGCAGTATTTT; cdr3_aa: CASSAGGLLDTQYF
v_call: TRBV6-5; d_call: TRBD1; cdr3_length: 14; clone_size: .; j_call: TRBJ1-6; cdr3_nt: TGTGCCAGCAGTCTGACAGGGTATAATTCACCCCTCCACTTT; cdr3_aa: CASSLTGYNSPLHF
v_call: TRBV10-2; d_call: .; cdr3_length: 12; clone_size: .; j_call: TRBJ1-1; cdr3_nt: TGCGCCAGCAGGGCAGGGAACACTGAAGCTTTCTTT; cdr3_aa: CASRAGNTEAFF
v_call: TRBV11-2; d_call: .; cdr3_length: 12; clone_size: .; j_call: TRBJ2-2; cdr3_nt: TGTGCCAGCAGCCCTCTAGGGGGGGAGCTGTTTTTT; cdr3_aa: CASSPLGGELFF
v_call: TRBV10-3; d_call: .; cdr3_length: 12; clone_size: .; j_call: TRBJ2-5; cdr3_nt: TGTGCCATCAGTGTAGGCCAAGAGACCCAGTACTTC; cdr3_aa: CAISVGQETQYF
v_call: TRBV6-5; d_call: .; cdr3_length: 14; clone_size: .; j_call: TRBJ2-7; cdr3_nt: TGTGCCAGCTCGGGGCTTTATAACTCCTACGAGCAGTACTTC; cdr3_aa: CASSGLYNSYEQYF
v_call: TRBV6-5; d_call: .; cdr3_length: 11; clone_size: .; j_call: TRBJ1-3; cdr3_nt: TGTGCCAGCAAATCTGGAAACACCATATATTTT; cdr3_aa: CASKSGNTIYF
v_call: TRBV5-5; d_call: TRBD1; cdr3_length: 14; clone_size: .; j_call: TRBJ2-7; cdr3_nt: TGTGCCAGCAGCGCCTGGACAGGGGCGAGGGAGCAGTACTTC; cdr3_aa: CASSAWTGAREQYF
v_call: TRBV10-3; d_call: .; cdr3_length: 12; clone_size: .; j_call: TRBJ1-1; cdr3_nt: TGTGCCAGCGGACCGGCGAACACTGAAGCTTTCTTT; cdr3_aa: CASGPANTEAFF
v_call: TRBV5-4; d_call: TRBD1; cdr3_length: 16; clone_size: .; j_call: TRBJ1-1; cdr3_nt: TGTGCCAGCAGCTCCGCTACAGGGGGCTACAGCACTGAAGCTTTCTTT; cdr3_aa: CASSSATGGYSTEAFF
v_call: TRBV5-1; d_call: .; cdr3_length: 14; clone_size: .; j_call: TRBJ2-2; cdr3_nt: TGCGCCAGCAGCTTGGCCTTCGGCACCGGGGAGCTGTTTTTT; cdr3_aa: CASSLAFGTGELFF
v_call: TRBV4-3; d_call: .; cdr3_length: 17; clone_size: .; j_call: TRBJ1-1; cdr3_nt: TGCGCCAGCAGCCAAGAAGGGAATTCCCCCATGAACACTGAAGCTTTCTTT; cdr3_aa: CASSQEGNSPMNTEAFF